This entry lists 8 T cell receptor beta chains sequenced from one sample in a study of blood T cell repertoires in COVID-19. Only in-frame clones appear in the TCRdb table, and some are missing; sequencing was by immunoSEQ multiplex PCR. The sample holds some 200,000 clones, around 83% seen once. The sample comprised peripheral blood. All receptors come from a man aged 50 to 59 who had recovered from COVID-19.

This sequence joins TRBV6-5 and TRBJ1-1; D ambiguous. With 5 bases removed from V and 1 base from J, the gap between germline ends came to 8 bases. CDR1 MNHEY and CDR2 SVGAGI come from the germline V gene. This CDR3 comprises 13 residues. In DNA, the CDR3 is TGTGCCAGCAGTCCGACGGGGAACACTGAAGCTTTCTTT. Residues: CASSPTGNTEAFF.

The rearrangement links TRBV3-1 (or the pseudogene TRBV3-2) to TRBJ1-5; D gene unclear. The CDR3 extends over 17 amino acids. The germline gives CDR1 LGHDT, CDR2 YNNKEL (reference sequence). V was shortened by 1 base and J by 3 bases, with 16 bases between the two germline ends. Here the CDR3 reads CASSQGPRDPDNQPQHF. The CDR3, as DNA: TGTGCCAGCAGCCAAGGGCCGCGGGATCCCGACAATCAGCCCCAGCATTTT.

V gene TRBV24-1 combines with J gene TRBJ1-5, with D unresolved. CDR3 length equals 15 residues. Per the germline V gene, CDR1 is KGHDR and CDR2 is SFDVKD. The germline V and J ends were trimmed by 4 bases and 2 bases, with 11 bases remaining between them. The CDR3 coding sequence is TGTGCCACCAGTGACCCCGGGGAGGGCAATCAGCCCCAGCATTTT. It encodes CATSDPGEGNQPQHF.

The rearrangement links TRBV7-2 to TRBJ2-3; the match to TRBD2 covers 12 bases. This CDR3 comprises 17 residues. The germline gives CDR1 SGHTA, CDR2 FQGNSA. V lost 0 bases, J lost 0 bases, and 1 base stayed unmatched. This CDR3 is CASSLAGTSGSTDTQYF. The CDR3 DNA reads TGTGCCAGCAGCTTAGCCGGGACTAGCGGGAGCACAGATACGCAGTATTTT.

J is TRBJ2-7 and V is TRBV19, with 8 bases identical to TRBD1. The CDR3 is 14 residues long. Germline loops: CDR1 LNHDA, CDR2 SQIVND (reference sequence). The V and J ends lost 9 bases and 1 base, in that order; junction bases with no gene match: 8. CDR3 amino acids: CASRDRTGSYEQYF. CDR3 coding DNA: TGTGCCAGCCGAGACCGGACAGGGTCCTACGAGCAGTACTTC.

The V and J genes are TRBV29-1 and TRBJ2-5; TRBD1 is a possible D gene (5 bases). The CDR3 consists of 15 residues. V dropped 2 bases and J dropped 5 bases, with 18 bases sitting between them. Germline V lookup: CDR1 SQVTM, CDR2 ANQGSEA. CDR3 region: CSVETPFVGRETQYF. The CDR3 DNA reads TGCAGCGTTGAAACTCCCTTTGTGGGGCGGGAGACCCAGTACTTC.

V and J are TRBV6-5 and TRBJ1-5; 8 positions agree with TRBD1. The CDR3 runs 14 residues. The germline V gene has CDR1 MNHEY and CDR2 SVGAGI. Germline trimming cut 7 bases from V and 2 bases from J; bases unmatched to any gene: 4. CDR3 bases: TGTGCCAGCATCCCGGACAGGGGCAATCAGCCCCAGCATTTT. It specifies CASIPDRGNQPQHF.

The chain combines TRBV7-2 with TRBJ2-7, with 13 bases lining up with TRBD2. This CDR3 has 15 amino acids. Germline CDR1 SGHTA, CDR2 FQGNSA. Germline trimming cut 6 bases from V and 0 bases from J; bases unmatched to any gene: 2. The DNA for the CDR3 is TGTGCCAGCAGTCGGACTAGCGGGAGCTCCTACGAGCAGTACTTC. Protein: CASSRTSGSSYEQYF.